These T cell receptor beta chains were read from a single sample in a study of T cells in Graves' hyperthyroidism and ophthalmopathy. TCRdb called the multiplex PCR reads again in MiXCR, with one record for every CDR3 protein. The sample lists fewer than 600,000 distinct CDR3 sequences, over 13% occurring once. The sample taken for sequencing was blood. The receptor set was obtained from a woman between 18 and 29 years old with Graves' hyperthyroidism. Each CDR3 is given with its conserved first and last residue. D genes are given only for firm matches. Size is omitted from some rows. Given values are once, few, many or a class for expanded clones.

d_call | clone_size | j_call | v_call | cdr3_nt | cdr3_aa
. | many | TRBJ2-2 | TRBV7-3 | TGTGCCAGCAGCTTAACAACCGGGGAGCTGTTTTTT | CASSLTTGELFF
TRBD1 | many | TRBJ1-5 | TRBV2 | TGTGCCAGCAGTTACGGACAGGGGAATCAGCCCCAGCATTTT | CASSYGQGNQPQHF
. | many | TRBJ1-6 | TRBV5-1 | TGCGCCAGCAGCGGAGAATATAATTCACCCCTCCACTTT | CASSGEYNSPLHF
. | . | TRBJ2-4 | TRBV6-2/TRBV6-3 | TGTGCCAGCAGTTACACAGGGAGAAACATTCAGTACTTC | CASSYTGRNIQYF
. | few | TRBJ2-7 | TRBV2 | TGTGCCAGCAGCCAGGGGGGACAGACCTACGAGCAGTACTTC | CASSQGGQTYEQYF
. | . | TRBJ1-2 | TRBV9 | TGTGCCAGCAGCGCCGGGGTGCAGCGTGGCTACACCTTC | CASSAGVQRGYTF
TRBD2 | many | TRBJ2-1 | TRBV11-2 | TGTGCCAGCAGTGCGGGAGGGCCAATCTATGAGCAGTTCTTC | CASSAGGPIYEQFF
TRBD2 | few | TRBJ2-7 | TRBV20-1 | TGCAGTGCTGCCCGTGCGGCGGGAGGTCTGTACGAGCAGTACTTC | CSAARAAGGLYEQYF
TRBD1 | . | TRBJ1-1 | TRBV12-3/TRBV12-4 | TGTGCCAGCATAAAGGGGGCCTCTGAAGCTTTCTTT | CASIKGASEAFF
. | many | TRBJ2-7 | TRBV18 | TGTGCCAGCTCACCACCGGTGGAATCGTACGAGCAGTACTTC | CASSPPVESYEQYF
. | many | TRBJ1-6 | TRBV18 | TGTGCCAGCTCACCAAGGGAAAGGTCCTATAATTCACCCCTCCACTTT | CASSPRERSYNSPLHF
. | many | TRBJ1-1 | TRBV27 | TGTGCCAGCAGTACCGGTGTGACTGAAGCTTTCTTT | CASSTGVTEAFF
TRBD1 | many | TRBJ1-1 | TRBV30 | TGTGCCTGGAGTGAAAGGCAGGGGGCGAACACTGAAGCTTTCTTT | CAWSERQGANTEAFF
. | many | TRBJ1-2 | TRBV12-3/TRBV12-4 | TGTGCCAGCAGCACCACCGCGGGGCGCGGAGGCTACACCTTC | CASSTTAGRGGYTF
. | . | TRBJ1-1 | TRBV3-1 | TGTGCCAGCAGCCCCCGATCGGGTGGGGGTGGCACTGAAGCTTTCTTT | CASSPRSGGGGTEAFF
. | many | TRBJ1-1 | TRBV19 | TGTGCCAGTAGTATTGGTGGACGGGGCACTGAAGCTTTCTTT | CASSIGGRGTEAFF
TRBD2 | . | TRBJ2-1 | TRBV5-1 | TGCGCCAGCGCGAATCCGCTAGCGGGAGGGCCTGGGTACAATGAGCAGTTCTTC | CASANPLAGGPGYNEQFF
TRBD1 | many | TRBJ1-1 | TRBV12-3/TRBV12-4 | TGTGCCAGCAGTGTTCGGAGGGGGGGACAGGGGACTGAAGCTTTCTTT | CASSVRRGGQGTEAFF
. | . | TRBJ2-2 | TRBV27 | TGTGCCAGCGGCGAGGGACTTAGAACCGGGGAGCTGTTTTTT | CASGEGLRTGELFF
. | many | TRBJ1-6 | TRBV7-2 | TGTGCCAGCAGCTTAGACACAGGGACGAATTCACCCCTCCACTTT | CASSLDTGTNSPLHF
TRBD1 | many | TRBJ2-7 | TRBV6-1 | TGTGCCAGCACCCACCGAAGGACAGGATACTACGAGCAGTACTTC | CASTHRRTGYYEQYF
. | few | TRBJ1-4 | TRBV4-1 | TGCGCCGCTGGGGGCAATAATGAAAAACTGTTTTTT | CAAGGNNEKLFF
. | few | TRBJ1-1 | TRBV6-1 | TGTGCCAGCAGTGAAGCGGGGTTAGAAGCTTTCTTT | CASSEAGLEAFF
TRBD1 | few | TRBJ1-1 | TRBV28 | TGTGCCAGCAGTTACAACAGGGGTAGCGCTGAAGCTTTCTTT | CASSYNRGSAEAFF
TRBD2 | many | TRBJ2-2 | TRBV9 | TGTGCCAGCAGCGTAGGGTTAGCGGGTAACACCGGGGAGCTGTTTTTT | CASSVGLAGNTGELFF
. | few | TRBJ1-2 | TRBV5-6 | TGTGCCAGCAGCCCCTTTGCGGACACTAACTATGGCTACACCTTC | CASSPFADTNYGYTF
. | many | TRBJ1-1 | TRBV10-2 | TGCGCCAGCAGAGATTCTTCAGGTAACACTGAAGCTTTCTTT | CASRDSSGNTEAFF
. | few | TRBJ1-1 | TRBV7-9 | TGTGCCAGCAGCTTTGGTTCCGCTATGAACACTGAAGCTTTCTTT | CASSFGSAMNTEAFF
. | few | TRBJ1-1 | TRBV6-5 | TGTGCCAGCAGTTACGTCCAGTCTGAAGCTTTCTTT | CASSYVQSEAFF
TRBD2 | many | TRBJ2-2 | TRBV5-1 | TGCGCCAGCAGCTGGATTTTAGCGGGAAGGAACACCGGGGAGCTGTTTTTT | CASSWILAGRNTGELFF
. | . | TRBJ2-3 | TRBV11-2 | TGTGCCAGCAGCTTAGGCAGGAGAGATACGCAGTATTTT | CASSLGRRDTQYF
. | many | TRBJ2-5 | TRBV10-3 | TGTGCCATCAGGCCACAGGGACAAGAGACCCAGTACTTC | CAIRPQGQETQYF
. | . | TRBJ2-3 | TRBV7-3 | TGTGCCAGCAGCTTAAAGGGGGGAGGGCGGTCTACGCAGTATTTT | CASSLKGGGRSTQYF
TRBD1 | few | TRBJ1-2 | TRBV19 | TGTGCCAGTAGTGCCGGACAGGGGGATTTAGCTAACTATGGCTACACCTTC | CASSAGQGDLANYGYTF
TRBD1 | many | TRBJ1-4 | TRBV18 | TGTGCCAGCTCACGGGACAGCGCAACTAATGAAAAACTGTTTTTT | CASSRDSATNEKLFF
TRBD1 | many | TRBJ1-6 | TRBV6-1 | TGTGCCAGCAGCCAATCCGGGACAGACAGAGAAGTCCACTTT | CASSQSGTDREVHF
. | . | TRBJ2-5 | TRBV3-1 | TGTGCCAGCAGGCTCGATACAGGTTACCAAGAGGCCCAGTACTTC | CASRLDTGYQEAQYF
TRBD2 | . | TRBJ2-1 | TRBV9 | TGTGCCAGCACCATAACAGGACTAGCGGGAGATGAGCAGTTCTTC | CASTITGLAGDEQFF
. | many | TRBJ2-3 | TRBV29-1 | TGCAGCGGGGGGACGAAACTCACAGATACGCAGTATTTT | CSGGTKLTDTQYF
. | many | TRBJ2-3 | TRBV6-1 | TGTGTGGTCACATCAGGGGTAGATACGCAGTATTTT | CVVTSGVDTQYF
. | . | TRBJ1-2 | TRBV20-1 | TGCAGTGCTAGAGATCTCTCCCGGGGTGGATATGGCTACACCTTC | CSARDLSRGGYGYTF
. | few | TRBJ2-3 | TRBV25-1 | TGTGCCAGCAGTGAACTCAACCCTTCCACAGATACGCAGTATTTT | CASSELNPSTDTQYF
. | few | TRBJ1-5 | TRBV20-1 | TGCAGTGCTAGACAGGGGATGAGTCAGCCCCAGCATTTT | CSARQGMSQPQHF
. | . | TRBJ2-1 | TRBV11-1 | TGTGCCAGCAGCCCCTCTCCGGGCGCAGGTGAGCAGTTCTTC | CASSPSPGAGEQFF
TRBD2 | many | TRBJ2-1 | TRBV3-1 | TGTGCCAGCAGCCTTAGCGGGCCGAGGGGCAATGAGCAGTTCTTC | CASSLSGPRGNEQFF
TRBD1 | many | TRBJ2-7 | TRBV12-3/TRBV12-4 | TGTGCCAGCAGTTTAGGAACAGGGGGCGAGCAGTACTTC | CASSLGTGGEQYF
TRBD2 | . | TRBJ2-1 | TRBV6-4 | TGTGCCAGCATCGGTACTAGCGGAGGAAATGAGCAGTTCTTC | CASIGTSGGNEQFF
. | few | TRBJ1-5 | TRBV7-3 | TGTGCCAGCAGCCCGCAGACAGGTCTTCAGCCCCAGCATTTT | CASSPQTGLQPQHF
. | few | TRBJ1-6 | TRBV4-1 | TGCGCCAGCAGGAAACAAGAGGACATCCCCCCCCTCCACTTT | CASRKQEDIPPLHF
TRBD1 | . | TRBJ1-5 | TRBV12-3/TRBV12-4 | TGTGCCAGCAGTTACTCCCGGGACAGGGGGCTTCAGCCCCAGCATTTT | CASSYSRDRGLQPQHF
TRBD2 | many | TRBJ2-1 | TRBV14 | TGTGCCAGCAGCCAAGTTTTGGGTCGAAAGGAGACTAGCGGGAGGGCCTCCTACAATGAGCAGTTCTTC | CASSQVLGRKETSGRASYNEQFF
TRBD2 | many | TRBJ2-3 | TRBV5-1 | TGCGCCAGCGTTAGCGGGAGCGACGCAGATACGCAGTATTTT | CASVSGSDADTQYF
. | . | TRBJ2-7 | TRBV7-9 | TGTGCCAGCAGCGCCTCTGCCCCGACAGTGACCGCCTACGAGCGGTACTTC | CASSASAPTVTAYERYF
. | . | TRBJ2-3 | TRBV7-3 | TGTGCCAGCAGCTTAAACTCGCGGGGCACAGATACGCAGTATTTT | CASSLNSRGTDTQYF
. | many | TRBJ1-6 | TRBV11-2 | TGTGCCAGCAGCTTAGATCTTCGTGATTCACCCCTCCACTTT | CASSLDLRDSPLHF
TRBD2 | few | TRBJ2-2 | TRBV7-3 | TGTGCCAGCAGCTTAAACCCTAGTAGTGCGGGAGGAAACACCGGGGAGCTGTTTTTT | CASSLNPSSAGGNTGELFF
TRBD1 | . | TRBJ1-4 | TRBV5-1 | TGCGCCAGCAGTCGACAGGGGCGGGATAATGAAAAACTGTTTTTT | CASSRQGRDNEKLFF
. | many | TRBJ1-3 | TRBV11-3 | TGTGCCAGCAGTTCCGGGGATTACTCTGGAAACACCATATATTTT | CASSSGDYSGNTIYF